Each of the 24 T cell receptor beta chains below was sequenced from the same sample in a study of blood T cells in healthy people across ages. The authors ran a second PCR of 7 to 11 cycles using a sample-barcoded 5' primer and a J-beta primer mix. Each CDR3 protein is one row after TCRdb ran MiXCR on the 5' RACE reads. The repertoire includes approximately 850,000 distinct CDR3 sequences, 58% of them detected once, and 22% sits in the top ten. The specimen was blood. The receptors were gathered from a man younger than 45 in good health.

This clonotype was counted between two and nine times. The chain uses TRBV4-2 and TRBJ2-1, with 8 bases matching TRBD1. Germline lookup yields CDR1 LGHNA and CDR2 YNFKEQ. This CDR3 spans 14 amino acids. The J segment lost 5 bases and the V segment lost 6 bases, leaving 6 bases of the junction unmatched. The CDR3 sequence is CASRTGGWDNEQFF. As DNA, the CDR3 is TGTGCCAGCAGAACAGGGGGTTGGGACAATGAGCAGTTCTTC.

The chain uses TRBV10-2 and TRBJ1-1; D unclear. The ends were cut back, 6 bases at V and 0 bases at J, with 8 bases in the middle. Germline V CDR1 and CDR2: WSHSY, SAAADI. This CDR3 is 13 amino acids long. The CDR3 DNA reads as TGCGCCAGCAGCCAGGTTGTGAACACTGAAGCTTTCTTT. Protein product: CASSQVVNTEAFF.

The chain combines TRBV27 with TRBJ1-3, with unresolved D. From germline, CDR1 is MNHEY and CDR2 SMNVEV (reference sequence). This CDR3 is 13 amino acids long. Trimming took 3 bases from V and 3 from J, leaving 6 bases between them. This chain's CDR3 is CASSLEYGNTIYF. Written as DNA, the CDR3 is TGTGCCAGCAGTTTGGAATATGGAAACACCATATATTTT.

The chain recombines TRBV28 with TRBJ2-7, with 15 bases lining up with TRBD2. Germline V gene data show CDR1 as MDHEN and CDR2 as SYDVKM. J gave up 7 bases and V 6 bases, and 7 bases lay outside the gene matches. The length of the CDR3 is 15 residues. This CDR3 is CASRSGTSGRREQYF. CDR3 DNA sequence: TGTGCCAGCAGATCCGGGACTAGCGGGAGGAGGGAGCAGTACTTC.

This chain connects TRBV7-9 to TRBJ2-1; TRBD2 might be the D (5 bases). This CDR3 is built from 18 residues. CDR1 is SEHNR and CDR2 is FQNEAQ in the germline V gene (reference sequence). With 4 bases removed from V and 10 bases from J, the gap between germline ends came to 29 bases. CDR3 DNA: TGTGCCAGCAGCTCCCCATTCCGCGGGCACTCCCAAATCAACGAGCAGTTCTTC. Its translation: CASSSPFRGHSQINEQFF.

The rearrangement joins TRBV20-1 to TRBJ2-6; no clear D gene. Germline assignment: CDR1 DFQATT and CDR2 SNEGSKA (reference sequence). V lost 0 bases, J lost 1 base, and 10 bases lay in between. The CDR3 sequence is 16 residues long. The CDR3 DNA is TGCAGTGCTAGAGATCGCCCCGCGTCTGGGGCCAACGTCCTGACTTTC. Its protein product is CSARDRPASGANVLTF.

This chain joins TRBV5-5 and TRBJ2-7, with D possibly matching TRBD1 (6 bases). This CDR3 spans 15 amino acids. V gave up 3 bases and J gave up 2 bases, with 15 bases separating them. CDR1 SGHKS and CDR2 YYEKEE come from the germline V gene (reference sequence). The CDR3 protein is CASSYQTGLPYEQYF. In nucleotides, the CDR3 is TGTGCCAGCAGCTACCAAACAGGGTTACCCTACGAGCAGTACTTC.

The sample holds a few counts of this clonotype. The V and J genes are TRBV2 and TRBJ2-3; 10 bases match TRBD2. This CDR3 is built from 13 residues. V was clipped by 3 bases and J by 6 bases; unmatched bases: 0. Per germline, CDR1 SNHLY and CDR2 FYNNEI. DNA for the CDR3: TGTGCCAGCAGTGAGACTAGCGGGGATACGCAGTATTTT. Translated: CASSETSGDTQYF.

The chain carries TRBV12-3 or TRBV12-4 and TRBJ2-3; D call uncertain. V shed 7 bases and J shed 3 bases, with 11 bases lying between them. CDR3 length: 13 residues. The CDR3 reads CASNSAETDTQYF. For the CDR3, the DNA is TGTGCCAGCAACAGCGCGGAAACAGATACGCAGTATTTT.

The V gene is TRBV20-1, the J gene TRBJ2-4; D perhaps matches TRBD1 (6 bases). The CDR3 has 18 amino acids. V lost 3 bases and J lost 1, with 22 bases in between. The germline CDR1 and CDR2 sequences are DFQATT and SNEGSKA (reference sequence). CDR3 nucleotide sequence: TGCAGTGCTAGCTCCAACCGGGACATGGTTAGGGCCAAAAACATTCAGTACTTC. Protein product: CSASSNRDMVRAKNIQYF.

The V gene is TRBV7-3, the J gene TRBJ2-1; maybe TRBD1 (6 bases). The ends were cut back, 0 bases at V and 12 bases at J, with 12 bases in the middle. The CDR3 contains 13 residues. Per germline, CDR1 SGHTA and CDR2 FQGTGA. The CDR3 nucleotides read TGTGCCAGCAGCTTAACGGGCATGGGGGCGCAGTTCTTC. This translates into CASSLTGMGAQFF.

The V gene is TRBV14, the J gene TRBJ1-2; D is unresolved. The ends were cut back, 2 bases at V and 2 bases at J, with 6 bases in the middle. The CDR3 runs to 13 residues. The germline gives CDR1 SGHDN, CDR2 FVKESK. This CDR3 reads CASSQSLNYGYTF. Written as DNA, the CDR3 is TGTGCCAGCAGCCAATCCCTCAACTATGGCTACACCTTC.

This clonotype was observed a few times. The genes are TRBV6-6 and TRBJ2-3, with 8 bases identical to TRBD1. This CDR3 region has 14 residues. Trimming at V came to 6 bases and at J to 6 bases, leaving 8 bases not matched to a gene. Germline lookup yields CDR1 MNHNY and CDR2 SVGAGI (reference sequence). For the CDR3, the DNA is TGTGCCAGCAGGGGGACAGGAGGTGTGGATACGCAGTATTTT. Translating it yields CASRGTGGVDTQYF.

In this sample, this clonotype turned up once. Here the CDR3 DNA reads TGTGCCAGCAGTCGGGGCAGGAGCGGTCGGGCCCAGTACTTC. Its translation is CASSRGRSGRAQYF. The chain employs TRBV6-6 and TRBJ2-5; the D call may be TRBD1 or TRBD2 (5 bases each). The CDR3 totals 14 residues. V lost 5 bases, J lost 9 bases, and 19 bases lay in between. The V gene's germline CDR1 is MNHNY and CDR2 SVGAGI (reference sequence).

The rearrangement uses TRBV29-1 and TRBJ1-1; the D is unclear. The CDR3 contains 14 residues. The germline V gene encodes CDR1 SQVTM and CDR2 ANQGSEA. The germline V and J ends were trimmed by 2 bases and 6 bases, with 16 bases remaining between them. The CDR3 reads CSVETGSLRSEAFF. CDR3 in DNA: TGCAGCGTTGAAACGGGCAGTTTGAGGTCTGAAGCTTTCTTT.

The chain combines TRBV4-2 with TRBJ2-3; D remains unclear. Trimming stripped 2 bases from V and 0 bases from J, with 15 bases between. CDR1 and CDR2 from the germline V gene are LGHNA and YNFKEQ. CDR3 size: 17 residues. CDR3 in amino acids: CASSQSVWASSTDTQYF. Written as DNA, the CDR3 is TGTGCCAGCAGCCAAAGCGTCTGGGCAAGCAGCACAGATACGCAGTATTTT.

V is TRBV5-1 and J is TRBJ2-4; tentative D call: TRBD2 (7 bases). The CDR3 extends over 20 amino acids. Trimming removed 3 bases from V and 3 bases from J, with 28 bases in between. Germline values: CDR1 SGHRS, CDR2 YFSETQ. The DNA for the CDR3 is TGCGCCAGCAGCTCCCGGGGAGGGGGTCCTTCGGGTTCAGGCAAAAACATTCAGTACTTC. This encodes CASSSRGGGPSGSGKNIQYF.

The chain carries TRBV3-1 and TRBJ2-5; D ambiguous. V lost 0 bases to trimming and J lost 0 bases, with 8 bases between them. This CDR3 contains 15 residues. Germline V gene data show CDR1 as LGHDT and CDR2 as YNNKEL (reference sequence). This chain's CDR3 is CASSQEPRYQETQYF. The CDR3 nucleotides read TGTGCCAGCAGCCAAGAGCCCAGATACCAAGAGACCCAGTACTTC.

The V gene is TRBV4-1, the J gene TRBJ2-6; unclear D gene. CDR3 length: 14 residues. V was cut by 6 bases and J by 2 bases, with 8 bases left in between. CDR1 MGHRA and CDR2 YSYEKL come from the germline V gene. CDR3 DNA sequence: TGCGCCAGCAGTTCGGACCCTGGGGCCAACGTCCTGACTTTC. It specifies CASSSDPGANVLTF.

V and J are TRBV6-1 and TRBJ2-7; TRBD1 agrees at 11 bases. Germline assignment: CDR1 MNHNS and CDR2 SASEGT. The CDR3 consists of 15 residues. V shed 4 bases, J shed 5 bases, and the junction held 7 bases outside the gene matches. The CDR3 DNA is TGTGCCAGCAGTGTGGGGACAGGGGGATTGGACGAGCAGTACTTC. Amino acids: CASSVGTGGLDEQYF.

This chain joins TRBV6-5 and TRBJ2-1; TRBD2 matches 11 bases. V shed 4 bases, J shed 3 bases, and the junction held 11 bases outside the gene matches. The CDR3 covers 18 residues. Per germline, CDR1 MNHEY and CDR2 SVGAGI. The CDR3 coding sequence is TGTGCCAGCAGTTTCGGACTAGCGGGTGAATTGAGCTACAATGAGCAGTTCTTC. Amino acids: CASSFGLAGELSYNEQFF.

A note on this clonotype: Sequence at one end of the junction differs from germline and may be a read error. The chain uses TRBV20-1 and TRBJ2-1, with 7 bases identical to TRBD1. Per the germline V gene, CDR1 is DFQATT and CDR2 is SNEGSKA (reference sequence). The CDR3 covers 14 residues. The CDR3 nucleotides read TGCAGTGCTAGGCCAGGGGGTTATGAGTATGAGCAGATCTTC. It codes for CSARPGGYEYEQIF.

This clonotype was picked up a small number of times. The chain couples TRBV20-1 to TRBJ2-3, with 11 bases that match TRBD2. The CDR3 spans 12 residues. Germline assignment: CDR1 DFQATT and CDR2 SNEGSKA (reference sequence). V gave up 4 bases and J gave up 8 bases; unmatched junction bases: 2. The CDR3 region is CSAKTSGITQYF. CDR3 bases: TGCAGTGCTAAGACTAGCGGGATTACGCAGTATTTT.

The chain combines TRBV20-1 with TRBJ2-1; 11 bases are a match to TRBD2. The length of the CDR3 is 20 residues. After removal of 3 bases from V and 4 bases from J, the junction contained 20 bases not matched to a gene. CDR1 is DFQATT, CDR2 SNEGSKA, per germline (reference sequence). The DNA for the CDR3 is TGCAGTGCTAGGTTTGTGGCCGTAAAGACTAGCGGGGCGATTTACAATGAGCAGTTCTTC. This codes for CSARFVAVKTSGAIYNEQFF.